What follows are 14 T cell receptor beta chains derived from one specimen sequenced in a study of T-cell reconstitution after alpha-beta-depleted transplantation in children. The TCRbeta library incorporated unique molecular identifiers. TCRdb re-called the PCR reads through MiXCR, storing one row per CDR3 protein. The sample lists about 210,000 distinct CDR3 sequences; under 20% were seen once. Sample: PBMCs, mostly from graft donor cells, taken 360 days after TCRalphabeta/CD19-depleted stem cell transplant. Receptor source: a male patient aged 2-15 years who had a stem cell transplant for acute lymphoblastic leukemia, so the T cells may come from the graft donor.

The chain joins TRBV12-3 or TRBV12-4 to TRBJ2-1; 9 nucleotides line up with TRBD1. There are 13 residues in the CDR3. After removal of 6 bases from V and 8 bases from J, the junction contained 5 bases not matched to a gene. The CDR3 loop reads CASRGQGGDEQFF. CDR3 coding DNA: TGTGCCAGCAGGGGACAGGGAGGGGATGAGCAGTTCTTC.

This clonotype appeared many times. The chain links TRBV12-3 or TRBV12-4 to TRBJ1-3; no clear D gene. The CDR3 has 15 amino acids. Deletions cut 1 base from V and 4 bases from J, with 11 bases between. CDR3 DNA: TGTGCCAGCAGTTTAGTCGGATGGGCCGGAAACACCATATATTTT. It codes for CASSLVGWAGNTIYF.

V usage is TRBV15 and J usage is TRBJ2-7, with D hard to call. This CDR3 has 14 amino acids. The germline V and J ends were trimmed by 0 bases and 6 bases, with 12 bases remaining between them. Per germline, CDR1 LNHNV and CDR2 YYDKDF (reference sequence). The CDR3 is CATSRDRSGREQYF. The CDR3 bases are TGTGCCACCAGCAGAGATCGGTCGGGTCGCGAGCAGTACTTC.

The V gene is TRBV7-6, the J gene TRBJ1-3, with a possible D match to TRBD1 (5 bases). The CDR3 runs to 14 residues. Germline V gene lookup returns CDR1 SGHVS and CDR2 FNYEAQ. V was clipped by 0 bases and J by 8 bases, with 11 bases between them. The CDR3 spells CASSLAAGLDTIYF. As DNA, the CDR3 is TGTGCCAGCAGCTTAGCTGCGGGGCTCGACACCATATATTTT.

The chain joins TRBV4-1 to TRBJ2-1; D not resolved. V lost 4 bases, J lost 0 bases, and 10 bases lay in between. CDR3 length: 15 amino acids. CDR1 MGHRA and CDR2 YSYEKL come from the germline V gene. The CDR3 protein is CASSRIAASYNEQFF. CDR3 DNA sequence: TGCGCCAGCAGCCGAATAGCCGCCTCCTACAATGAGCAGTTCTTC.

The chain's CDR3 is CASSLVRLHQETQYF. Written as DNA, the CDR3 is TGTGCCAGCAGCTTAGTCCGACTACACCAAGAGACCCAGTACTTC. The gene calls are TRBV7-2 and TRBJ2-5; possible D gene TRBD2, 5 bases. Trimming took off 1 base at V and 0 bases at J, with 9 bases between the two ends. CDR1 is SGHTA, CDR2 FQGNSA, per germline. This CDR3 comprises 15 residues.

The sample holds many counts of this clonotype. The V gene is TRBV29-1, the J gene TRBJ1-2; 8 nucleotides match TRBD1. CDR3 length: 13 amino acids. V lost 7 bases, J lost 4 bases, and 8 bases stayed unmatched. Germline CDR1 is SQVTM and CDR2 is ANQGSEA. Here the CDR3 reads CSGAPGGGYGYTF. DNA of the CDR3: TGCAGCGGCGCTCCAGGGGGCGGCTATGGCTACACCTTC.

This clonotype came up a few times. This chain joins TRBV5-1 and TRBJ1-1, with TRBD1 as a possible D gene (5 bases). V lost 0 bases and J 4 bases, leaving 13 bases between the germline ends. The CDR3 runs to 15 residues. Germline lookup yields CDR1 SGHRS and CDR2 YFSETQ. The CDR3 DNA reads TGCGCCAGCAGCTTGGGGCAGGGTGGGCGCACTGAAGCTTTCTTT. It specifies CASSLGQGGRTEAFF.

This clonotype was counted between two and nine times. This chain connects TRBV2 to TRBJ1-1; no reliable D call. The V end lost 5 bases, the J end lost 5 bases, and 6 bases lay between the germline ends. Germline assignment: CDR1 SNHLY and CDR2 FYNNEI. The CDR3 has 11 amino acids. The CDR3 loop reads CASSYYTEAFF. CDR3 nucleotide sequence: TGTGCCAGCAGTTATTATACTGAAGCTTTCTTT.

This chain connects TRBV7-3 to TRBJ2-2; D is uncertain. Germline V gene data show CDR1 as SGHTA and CDR2 as FQGTGA. Trimming took off 4 bases at V and 1 base at J, with 10 bases between the two ends. CDR3 length: 15 amino acids. CDR3 loop: CASSYDSWNTGELFF. The CDR3 DNA reads TGTGCCAGCAGCTACGACTCCTGGAACACCGGGGAGCTGTTTTTT.

The chain uses TRBV20-1 and TRBJ2-1; possibly TRBD2 for D (5 bases). Germline V lookup: CDR1 DFQATT, CDR2 SNEGSKA (reference sequence). V lost 4 bases and J 6 bases, leaving 13 bases between the germline ends. CDR3 length: 13 residues. The CDR3 sequence is CSAIFTDFNEQFF. For the CDR3, the DNA is TGCAGTGCTATATTCACGGACTTCAATGAGCAGTTCTTC.

The chain combines TRBV30 with TRBJ2-3; no clear D gene. The V end was cut by 0 bases, the J end by 7 bases, with 8 bases between. This CDR3 is built from 12 residues. CDR1 GTSNPN and CDR2 SVGIG come from the germline V gene (reference sequence). The CDR3, as DNA: TGTGCCTGGAGTGTAACCGCGAATACGCAGTATTTT. This sequence encodes CAWSVTANTQYF.

The sample holds a few counts of this clonotype. The V call is TRBV10-3, the J call TRBJ2-7; 7 positions match TRBD1. Germline V gene data show CDR1 as ENHRY and CDR2 as SYGVKD. Trimming at V came to 7 bases and at J to 6 bases, leaving 9 bases not matched to a gene. The CDR3 runs to 13 residues. DNA of the CDR3: TGTGCCATCAATGATTTACAGGGGAGCGAGCAGTACTTC. It translates to CAINDLQGSEQYF.

This clonotype was observed a few times. The rearrangement uses TRBV6-2 or TRBV6-3 and TRBJ2-1; 10 bases match TRBD2. This CDR3 has 15 residues. The J segment lost 6 bases and the V segment lost 4 bases, leaving 6 bases of the junction unmatched. Germline V gene sequence: CDR1 MNHEY, CDR2 SVGEGT. The CDR3 DNA reads TGTGCCAGCAGTTCTCGGCTAGCGGGAGTCAATGAGCAGTTCTTC. This gives the protein CASSSRLAGVNEQFF.